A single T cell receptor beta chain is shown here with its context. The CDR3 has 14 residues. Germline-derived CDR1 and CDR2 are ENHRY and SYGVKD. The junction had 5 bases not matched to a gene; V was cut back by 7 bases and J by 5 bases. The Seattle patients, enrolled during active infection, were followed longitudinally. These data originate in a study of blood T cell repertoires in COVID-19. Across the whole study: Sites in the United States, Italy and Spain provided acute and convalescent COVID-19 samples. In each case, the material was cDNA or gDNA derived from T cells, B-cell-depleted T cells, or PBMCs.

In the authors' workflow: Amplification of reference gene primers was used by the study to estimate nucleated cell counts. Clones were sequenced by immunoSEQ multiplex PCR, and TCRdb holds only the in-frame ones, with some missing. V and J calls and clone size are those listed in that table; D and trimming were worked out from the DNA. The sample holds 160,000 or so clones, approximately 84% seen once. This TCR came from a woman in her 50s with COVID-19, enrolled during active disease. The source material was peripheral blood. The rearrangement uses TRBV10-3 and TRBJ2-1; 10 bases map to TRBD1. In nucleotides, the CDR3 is TGTGCCATCAACGACAGGGGGCGAGACAATGAGCAGTTCTTC. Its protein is CAINDRGRDNEQFF.